This entry lists 10 T cell receptor beta chains sequenced from one sample in a study of lymphopenia after photon versus proton radiotherapy. Assay used: immunoSEQ multiplex PCR; TCRdb lists only in-frame clones, some missing. Found here are 30,000 to 40,000 clones, 84% of them singletons; the top ten hold approximately 15%. Sequenced here: peripheral blood, sampled from a patient treated with proton-based radiotherapy. Receptors originate from a woman in her 70s with pancreatic cancer.

This rearrangement joins TRBV4-2 to TRBJ2-3; D not resolved. Germline CDR1 LGHNA, CDR2 YNFKEQ. The CDR3 has 15 amino acids. V lost 1 base, J lost 0 bases, and 8 bases lay in between. In nucleotides, the CDR3 is TGTGCCAGCAGCCAAGGCTTACAAAGCACAGATACGCAGTATTTT. This gives the protein CASSQGLQSTDTQYF.

The rearrangement joins TRBV28 to TRBJ2-3; 8 bases agree with TRBD2. This CDR3 spans 14 amino acids. Germline-derived CDR1 and CDR2 are MDHEN and SYDVKM. V shed 3 bases, J shed 4 bases, and the junction held 3 bases outside the gene matches. The CDR3 DNA sequence: TGTGCCAGCAGTTTCGGGGGGGGTGCAGATACGCAGTATTTT. Translating gives CASSFGGGADTQYF. The full variable domain, rest sourced from reference TRBV28 and TRBJ2-3, is DVKVTQSSRYLVKRTGEKVFLECVQDMDHENMFWYRQDPGLGLRLIYFSYDVKMKEKGDIPEGYSVSREKKERFSLILESASTNQTSMYLCASSFGGGADTQYFGPGTRLTVL.

The V gene is TRBV28, the J gene TRBJ2-7, with TRBD1 matching over 9 bases. Germline assignment: CDR1 MDHEN and CDR2 SYDVKM. V lost 8 bases and J lost 2; bases outside the gene matches: 4. This CDR3 contains 13 residues. CDR3 loop: CASHWTGAYEQYF. The CDR3, as DNA: TGTGCCAGCCATTGGACAGGGGCCTACGAGCAGTACTTC.

The rearrangement uses TRBV23-1 and TRBJ2-5; weak D call: TRBD1 (6 bases). TRBV23-1 is an ORF for which the function is uncertain. Trimming pared 2 bases from V and 5 bases from J, leaving 24 bases between. There are 18 residues in the CDR3. CDR3 sequence: CASSQNPSPGQSLETQYF. CDR3 sequence (DNA): TGCGCCAGCAGTCAAAACCCCTCCCCGGGACAATCATTGGAGACCCAGTACTTC.

This clone was seen only a few times. The chain links TRBV7-9 to TRBJ2-5; D call uncertain. The germline V and J ends were trimmed by 1 base and 5 bases, with 14 bases remaining between them. Germline V gives CDR1 SEHNR, CDR2 FQNEAQ (reference sequence). This CDR3 contains 15 residues. This CDR3 reads CASSLGAGLMETQYF. CDR3 nucleotides: TGTGCCAGCAGCTTAGGTGCAGGATTGATGGAGACCCAGTACTTC.

This rearrangement joins TRBV7-9 to TRBJ1-5, with 11 bases aligning to TRBD1. Trimming at V came to 4 bases and at J to 4 bases, leaving 3 bases not matched to a gene. CDR1 is SEHNR and CDR2 is FQNEAQ in the germline V gene (reference sequence). The length of the CDR3 is 15 residues. The CDR3 loop reads CASSSGTGGNQPQHF. The CDR3 DNA sequence: TGTGCCAGCAGCTCGGGGACAGGGGGGAATCAGCCCCAGCATTTT.

A remark on this clone: The junction shows a germline mismatch at one end, possibly a read error. The chain links TRBV7-7 to TRBJ1-1, with D possibly matching TRBD1 (5 bases). The CDR3 spans 13 residues. The V gene's germline CDR1 is SSHAT and CDR2 FNYEAQ (reference sequence). CDR3 in DNA: TGTGCTAGCAGCCTCGGACAGAACACTGAAGCTTTCTTT. It is translated as CASSLGQNTEAFF. The variable domain in full, with the rest retrieved from reference TRBV7-7 and TRBJ1-1, is GAGVSQSPRYKVTKRGQDVTLRCDPISSHATLYWYQQALGQGPEFLTYFNYEAQPDKSGLPSDRFSAERPEGSISTLTIQRTEQRDSAMYRCASSLGQNTEAFFGQGTRLTVV.

This rearrangement joins TRBV27 to TRBJ2-5; 15 positions match TRBD2. The CDR3 sequence is 15 residues long. The V segment lost 6 bases and the J segment 5 bases; nucleotides outside the gene matches: 4. The germline gives CDR1 MNHEY, CDR2 SMNVEV (reference sequence). This CDR3 is CASSPGLAGGETQYF. The CDR3 DNA is TGTGCCAGCAGCCCCGGACTAGCGGGGGGGGAGACCCAGTACTTC.

The J gene is TRBJ2-2, the V gene TRBV4-1, with D unresolved. Per the germline V gene, CDR1 is MGHRA and CDR2 is YSYEKL. The CDR3 is 14 residues long. Trimming took 0 bases from V and 4 from J, leaving 6 bases between them. Here the CDR3 DNA reads TGCGCCAGCAGCCAAGACCAAGGCACCGGGGAGCTGTTTTTT. It yields the protein CASSQDQGTGELFF.

The chain employs TRBV6-5 and TRBJ1-6; 7 bases match TRBD1. The CDR3 loop spans 16 amino acids. The J segment lost 7 bases and the V segment lost 2 bases, leaving 8 bases of the junction unmatched. Germline CDR1 and CDR2: MNHEY and SVGAGI. Here the CDR3 reads CASSYQGGMVNSPLHF. In nucleotides, the CDR3 is TGTGCCAGCAGTTACCAGGGGGGTATGGTGAATTCACCCCTCCACTTT.